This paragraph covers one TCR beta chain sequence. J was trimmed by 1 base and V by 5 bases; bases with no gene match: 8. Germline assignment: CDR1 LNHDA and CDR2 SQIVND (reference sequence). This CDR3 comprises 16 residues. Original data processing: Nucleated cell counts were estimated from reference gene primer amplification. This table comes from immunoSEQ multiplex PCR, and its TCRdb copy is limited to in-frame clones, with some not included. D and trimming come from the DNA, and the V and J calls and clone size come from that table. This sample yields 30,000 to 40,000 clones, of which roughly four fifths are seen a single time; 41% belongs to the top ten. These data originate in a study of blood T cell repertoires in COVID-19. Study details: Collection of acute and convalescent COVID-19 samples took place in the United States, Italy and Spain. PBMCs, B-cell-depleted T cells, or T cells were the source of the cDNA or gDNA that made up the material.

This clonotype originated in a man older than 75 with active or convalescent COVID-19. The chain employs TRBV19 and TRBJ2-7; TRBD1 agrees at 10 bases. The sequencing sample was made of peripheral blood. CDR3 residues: CASSSRTGGRSYEQYF. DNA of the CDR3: TGTGCCAGTAGTTCCCGGACAGGGGGAAGATCCTACGAGCAGTACTTC.